Listed here are 8 T cell receptor beta chains from one sample, sequenced in a study of T cell responses to AZD1222 COVID-19 vaccine. Profiled with immunoSEQ multiplex PCR; TCRdb holds only in-frame clones, not every one. The sample has 150,000 to 200,000 clones, almost 95% seen once. Sample: peripheral blood, taken on day 0 of AZD1222 vaccination. The receptors derive from an adult in good health.

This sequence joins TRBV14 and TRBJ2-7, with a weak D call TRBD1 (5 bases). Trimming took off 1 base at V and 2 bases at J, with 12 bases between the two ends. The CDR3 extends over 15 amino acids. CDR1 and CDR2 (germline): SGHDN, FVKESK. This CDR3 reads CASSQGIDRTYEQYF. The CDR3, as DNA: TGTGCCAGCAGCCAAGGGATTGACAGAACCTACGAGCAGTACTTC.

The chain employs TRBV3-1 (or the pseudogene TRBV3-2) and TRBJ2-2; TRBD2 agrees at 7 bases. This CDR3 has 15 residues. The germline gives CDR1 LGHDT, CDR2 YNNKEL (reference sequence). Unmatched junction bases numbered 8, after V lost 4 bases and J lost 6 bases. The CDR3 DNA follows: TGTGCCAGCAGCCCCGGGACTACTGGTCCCGGGGAGCTGTTTTTT. Its translation: CASSPGTTGPGELFF.

The J gene is TRBJ1-4, the V gene TRBV4-2; weak D call: TRBD1 (6 bases). V was cut by 0 bases and J by 8 bases, with 13 bases left in between. Germline V gives CDR1 LGHNA, CDR2 YNFKEQ. The length of the CDR3 is 15 residues. The chain's CDR3 is CASSQDRGKEEKLFF. DNA of the CDR3: TGTGCCAGCAGCCAAGACAGGGGAAAAGAAGAAAAACTGTTTTTT.

This clone was seen once. The rearrangement joins TRBV29-1 to TRBJ1-1, with 7 nucleotides matching TRBD1. This CDR3 spans 13 amino acids. The germline CDR1 and CDR2 sequences are SQVTM and ANQGSEA. The J segment lost 1 base and the V segment lost 5 bases, leaving 4 bases of the junction unmatched. The CDR3 spells CSVSDRPNTEAFF. CDR3 sequence (DNA): TGCAGCGTTTCGGACAGGCCGAACACTGAAGCTTTCTTT.

V is TRBV6-5 and J is TRBJ2-2; D gene ambiguous. CDR3 length: 16 residues. Germline loops: CDR1 MNHEY, CDR2 SVGAGI. The V gene lost 6 bases and the J gene lost 6 bases, with 20 bases spanning the gap. CDR3 bases: TGTGCCAGCAGCTACACGCCTAGTCCTACCCCCGGGGAGCTGTTTTTT. It translates to CASSYTPSPTPGELFF.

The chain carries TRBV12-3 or TRBV12-4 and TRBJ1-2; D is unresolved. Trimming pared 10 bases from V and 7 bases from J, leaving 10 bases between. The length of the CDR3 is 10 residues. The CDR3 DNA reads TGTGCCATCCGTGAGGTTGGCTACACCTTC. It specifies CAIREVGYTF.

V and J are TRBV2 and TRBJ2-7, with 9 bases lining up with TRBD2. CDR1 is SNHLY and CDR2 is FYNNEI in the germline V gene. The CDR3 contains 12 residues. CDR3 coding DNA: TGTGGCGCCCGCGGGGGGGCTGGTGAGCAGTACTTC. Protein product: CGARGGAGEQYF.

The gene calls are TRBV4-1 and TRBJ2-4, with 12 nucleotides matching TRBD1. J gave up 3 bases and V 5 bases, and 8 bases lay outside the gene matches. Germline V gene data show CDR1 as MGHRA and CDR2 as YSYEKL. CDR3 length: 17 residues. CDR3 nucleotides: TGCGCCAGCAGCGAGGGGGGACAGGGGGCGCGCAAAAACATTCAGTACTTC. Translated, it gives CASSEGGQGARKNIQYF.